This T cell receptor (beta chain) came from a study of PD-L1 blockade in urothelial cancer. At the level of the study: About 85% of the roughly 30 patients were males with bladder-origin urothelial cancer. Blood samples had a median of around 140,000 T cells, 75,000 to 90,000 unique TCRs, and clonality around 0.08.

Assay used: immunoSEQ multiplex PCR; TCRdb lists only in-frame clones, some missing. This table holds more than 45,000 clones, more than 75% found once. Time point indicated: peripheral blood 6 weeks after treatment start. A note on this clone: Antigen specificity is unknown.

The ends were cut back, 4 bases at V and 0 bases at J, with 15 bases in the middle. The CDR3 has 16 residues. Germline V gives CDR1 SGHRS, CDR2 YFSETQ. Findings and limits, study-wide: Durable-benefit cases showed more tumor-associated blood clone expansion at 3 weeks. Pretreatment TCR clonality in blood under the median foretold superior survival.

Material: PBMCs, obtained around atezolizumab (anti-PD-L1) treatment. This rearrangement joins TRBV5-1 to TRBJ2-3; a possible D gene is TRBD2 (5 bases). The sequence was collected from a man in his sixties with urothelial cancer. This chain's CDR3 is CASSPIIRTSTDTQYF. The CDR3 DNA reads as TGCGCCAGCAGCCCCATTATTCGGACTAGCACAGATACGCAGTATTTT.